The 30 T cell receptor beta chains below come from one sample, sequenced in a study of T cells in Graves' hyperthyroidism and ophthalmopathy. Amplification targeted TCR beta CDR3 regions from RNA transcripts. First-round RT-PCR targeting the TCR CDR3 was performed with the HTBI primer set. TCRdb re-derived calls from the multiplex PCR reads in MiXCR, one entry per CDR3 protein. The table shows hundreds of thousands of distinct CDR3 sequences, with roughly 13% occurring only once. Material: blood. All receptors derive from a woman in her twenties or thirties with Graves' hyperthyroidism that later progressed to Graves' ophthalmopathy.

The chain employs TRBV19 and TRBJ1-1; unclear D gene. The CDR3 loop spans 13 amino acids. V was cut by 10 bases and J by 4 bases, with 16 bases left in between. Looked up from germline, CDR1 is LNHDA and CDR2 is SQIVND (reference sequence). CDR3 in amino acids: CATNPGMGTEAFF. In nucleotides, the CDR3 is TGTGCCACGAACCCCGGGATGGGCACTGAAGCTTTCTTT. Using reference TRBV19 and TRBJ1-1 for the parts outside the CDR3, the full variable domain is DGGITQSPKYLFRKEGQNVTLSCEQNLNHDAMYWYRQDPGQGLRLIYYSQIVNDFQKGDIAEGYSVSREKKESFPLTVTSAQKNPTAFYLCATNPGMGTEAFFGQGTRLTVV.

This clonotype was observed a few times. The chain joins TRBV5-1 to TRBJ1-1; 7 bases fit TRBD1. Germline-derived CDR1 and CDR2 are SGHRS and YFSETQ. The CDR3 runs to 15 residues. Unmatched junction bases numbered 2, after V lost 0 bases and J lost 0 bases. This CDR3 reads CASSLVGTVNTEAFF. The CDR3, as DNA: TGCGCCAGCAGCTTGGTCGGGACAGTGAACACTGAAGCTTTCTTT.

V usage is TRBV19 and J usage is TRBJ1-4, with D tentatively TRBD1 (6 bases). V shed 7 bases and J shed 0 bases, with 15 bases lying between them. The CDR3 sequence is 16 residues long. Germline CDR1 LNHDA, CDR2 SQIVND (reference sequence). The CDR3 DNA sequence: TGTGCCAGTACGGACAGACCCCTTGCAACTAATGAAAAACTGTTTTTT. Amino acids: CASTDRPLATNEKLFF.

This clonotype was seen many times. The chain has TRBV2 and TRBJ1-1; D call uncertain. V lost 4 bases, J lost 3 bases, and 12 bases lay in between. Germline V gives CDR1 SNHLY, CDR2 FYNNEI. The CDR3 runs 14 residues. CDR3 coding DNA: TGTGCCAGCAGTGTGACCGGGGAGTACACTGAAGCTTTCTTT. It encodes CASSVTGEYTEAFF.

This clonotype showed up many times. The genes are TRBV12-3 or TRBV12-4 and TRBJ1-2; D unclear. The CDR3 has 12 residues. Trimming removed 7 bases from V and 9 bases from J, with 15 bases in between. The DNA of the CDR3 is TGTGCCAGCACCCCGGGATTGCATAGCTACACCTTC. It encodes CASTPGLHSYTF.

This clonotype was seen at least ten times. This rearrangement joins TRBV24-1 to TRBJ2-3, with D unresolved. The CDR3 contains 13 residues. V dropped 2 bases and J dropped 6 bases, with 8 bases sitting between them. Germline CDR1 KGHDR, CDR2 SFDVKD. For the CDR3, the DNA is TGTGCCACCAGTGATTCTTCCGTGGATACGCAGTATTTT. Encoded protein: CATSDSSVDTQYF.

At least ten counts were recorded for this clonotype. The rearrangement joins TRBV11-2 to TRBJ2-7; 9 bases align to TRBD2. The V gene end was trimmed by 5 bases and the J gene end by 4 bases; junction bases not matched to a gene: 6. Germline V gives CDR1 SGHAT, CDR2 FQNNGV. The CDR3 contains 14 residues. DNA of the CDR3: TGTGCCAGCAGCCGACTAGCGGAAACTTACGAGCAGTACTTC. Protein sequence: CASSRLAETYEQYF.

This clonotype occurred many times. V gene TRBV11-2 combines with J gene TRBJ1-2; D is unclear. The ends were cut back, 1 base at V and 2 bases at J, with 14 bases in the middle. The CDR3 is 16 residues long. The germline CDR1 and CDR2 sequences are SGHAT and FQNNGV. The CDR3 here is CASSLGGVDFNYGYTF. The CDR3 nucleotides read TGTGCCAGCAGCTTAGGGGGAGTTGACTTCAACTATGGCTACACCTTC.

This clonotype was counted many times. The CDR3 is CASSPSGESGNTIYF. Written as DNA, the CDR3 is TGTGCCAGCTCACCATCGGGTGAATCTGGAAACACCATATATTTT. The gene calls are TRBV18 and TRBJ1-3; unclear D gene. With 2 bases removed from V and 1 base from J, the gap between germline ends came to 9 bases. This CDR3 contains 15 residues. Germline V lookup: CDR1 KGHSH, CDR2 LQKENI.

This clonotype was observed many times. For the CDR3, the DNA is TGCGCCAGCAGCTTGGTAGGAGACAGGGTAAGGGACACTGAAGCTTTCTTT. Amino acid sequence: CASSLVGDRVRDTEAFF. This rearrangement joins TRBV5-1 to TRBJ1-1; the match to TRBD1 covers 7 bases. Per germline, CDR1 SGHRS and CDR2 YFSETQ. The ends lost 0 bases at V and 3 bases at J; junction bases unmatched: 11. The CDR3 contains 17 residues.

The sample holds many counts of this clonotype. The V gene is TRBV11-2, the J gene TRBJ2-5; 7 bases match TRBD2. Trimming cost V 6 bases and J 4 bases; bases outside gene matches: 14. The CDR3 runs 16 residues. From germline, CDR1 is SGHAT and CDR2 FQNNGV. In DNA form, the CDR3 reads TGTGCCAGCAGTCCCTACCCCGGGACTAATGCAGAGACCCAGTACTTC. It yields the protein CASSPYPGTNAETQYF. Full variable domain (rest looked up from reference TRBV11-2 and TRBJ2-5): EAGVAQSPRYKIIEKRQSVAFWCNPISGHATLYWYQQILGQGPKLLIQFQNNGVVDDSQLPKDRFSAERLKGVDSTLKIQPAKLEDSAVYLCASSPYPGTNAETQYFGPGTRLLVL.

This clonotype appeared many times. The J gene is TRBJ2-7, the V gene TRBV11-3; D uncertain. The CDR3 has 16 amino acids. Germline loops: CDR1 SGHNT, CDR2 YENEEA. Deletions cut 4 bases from V and 7 bases from J, with 23 bases between. CDR3 amino acids: CASSSSLDGYYEEQYF. In DNA, the CDR3 is TGTGCCAGCAGCTCCTCCCTAGACGGTTACTACGAGGAGCAGTACTTC.

This clonotype was observed a handful of times. The chain has TRBV6-5 and TRBJ2-1; no definite D call. This CDR3 is built from 15 residues. The germline V and J ends were trimmed by 0 bases and 7 bases, with 13 bases remaining between them. The V gene's germline CDR1 is MNHEY and CDR2 SVGAGI. The CDR3 loop reads CASSYSVGRGNEQFF. CDR3 sequence (DNA): TGTGCCAGCAGTTACTCGGTGGGCCGAGGTAATGAGCAGTTCTTC.

Points on this clonotype: Without the conserved terminal phenylalanine or tryptophan, this CDR3 likely stems from a read error. This chain uses TRBV28 with TRBJ1-1; D is uncertain. Trimming left V 3 bases short and J 8 bases short, with 13 bases between. The CDR3 loop spans 13 amino acids. Germline V gives CDR1 MDHEN, CDR2 SYDVKM. The CDR3 here is CASSFRGLTEAFL. CDR3 bases: TGTGCCAGCAGTTTTCGAGGGCTGACCGAAGCTTTCCTT.

This clonotype has a count of ten or more. V usage is TRBV27 and J usage is TRBJ1-1, with D possibly being TRBD1 (5 bases). CDR1 and CDR2 from the germline V gene are MNHEY and SMNVEV (reference sequence). V lost 3 bases, J lost 0 bases, and 8 bases lay in between. The CDR3 has 14 amino acids. CDR3 sequence reads: CASSFDRVNTEAFF. CDR3 coding DNA: TGTGCCAGCAGTTTCGACAGAGTGAACACTGAAGCTTTCTTT.

In its sample, this clonotype was seen many times. The gene calls are TRBV13 and TRBJ1-1; tentatively, D is TRBD1 (5 bases). Germline CDR1 is PRHDT and CDR2 is FYEKMQ (reference sequence). V lost 5 bases, J lost 5 bases, and 18 bases lay in between. The CDR3 totals 15 residues. The CDR3 nucleotides read TGTGCCAGCAGCCACGGTCGTGCAGGGCGTACTGAAGCTTTCTTT. Translation: CASSHGRAGRTEAFF.

This clonotype was recorded at least ten times. The rearrangement uses TRBV18 and TRBJ2-3, with 7 bases lining up with TRBD2. The CDR3 length is 15 residues. The V and J ends lost 2 bases and 2 bases, in that order; junction bases with no gene match: 4. CDR1 and CDR2 from the germline V gene are KGHSH and LQKENI. The CDR3 is CASSPGAGYTDTQYF. Written as DNA, the CDR3 is TGTGCCAGCTCACCAGGAGCGGGATACACAGATACGCAGTATTTT.

This clonotype was picked up many times. The V and J genes are TRBV3-1 and TRBJ2-2; 10 positions agree with TRBD2. The CDR3 is 16 amino acids. In germline, CDR1 is LGHDT, CDR2 YNNKEL (reference sequence). V lost 3 bases and J lost 6; bases outside the gene matches: 7. The DNA of the CDR3 is TGTGCCAGCAGCCATCCTAGCGGGAGAGGGGCCGGGGAGCTGTTTTTT. Its translation is CASSHPSGRGAGELFF.

This clonotype was detected many times. V gene TRBV7-9 combines with J gene TRBJ2-7; D gene unclear. Per germline, CDR1 SEHNR and CDR2 FQNEAQ (reference sequence). This CDR3 spans 14 amino acids. With 2 bases removed from V and 2 bases from J, the gap between germline ends came to 10 bases. The chain's CDR3 is CASSLTGITYEQYF. CDR3 in DNA: TGTGCCAGCAGCTTAACTGGAATCACCTACGAGCAGTACTTC.

This clonotype was observed a handful of times. The genes are TRBV7-9 and TRBJ2-7, with D uncertain. V lost 3 bases and J lost 5, with 11 bases in between. There are 13 residues in the CDR3. The germline CDR1 and CDR2 sequences are SEHNR and FQNEAQ (reference sequence). DNA of the CDR3: TGTGCCAGCAGCTTCACCCGAATGGACGAGCAGTACTTC. Translating gives CASSFTRMDEQYF.

Many counts were recorded for this clonotype. The chain joins TRBV20-1 to TRBJ2-3, with D perhaps matching TRBD2 (6 bases). Germline loops: CDR1 DFQATT, CDR2 SNEGSKA (reference sequence). Trimming pared 6 bases from V and 6 bases from J, leaving 22 bases between. The CDR3 consists of 15 residues. CDR3 DNA sequence: TGCAGTGCCAGCCGGGACTCCGATTATTGGGATACGCAGTATTTT. This gives the protein CSASRDSDYWDTQYF.

The V call is TRBV4-1, the J call TRBJ2-4, with 7 nucleotides matching TRBD2. Germline loops: CDR1 MGHRA, CDR2 YSYEKL. V lost 0 bases and J lost 6; bases outside the gene matches: 8. CDR3 size: 16 residues. The CDR3 region is CASSQDPGREGNIQYF. DNA for the CDR3: TGCGCCAGCAGCCAAGATCCGGGGAGGGAGGGAAACATTCAGTACTTC.

This clonotype showed up just a few times. The gene calls are TRBV18 and TRBJ2-4; D remains ambiguous. The ends were cut back, 7 bases at V and 2 bases at J, with 15 bases in the middle. The CDR3 length is 15 residues. Germline V gene sequence: CDR1 KGHSH, CDR2 LQKENI. The CDR3 sequence: CASFQGRNSKNIQYF. The CDR3 coding sequence is TGTGCCAGCTTCCAAGGGCGGAATTCCAAAAACATTCAGTACTTC.

This chain uses TRBV12-5 with TRBJ1-2; D call uncertain. V lost 3 bases, J lost 6 bases, and 5 bases lay in between. The germline CDR1 and CDR2 sequences are LGHNT and FRNRAP. The CDR3 length is 11 residues. In DNA form, the CDR3 reads TGTGCTAGTGGTTTTAGGGATGGCTACACCTTC. This gives the protein CASGFRDGYTF.

A few counts support this clonotype. The chain couples TRBV19 to TRBJ1-5; 8 bases align to TRBD1. CDR1 is LNHDA, CDR2 SQIVND, per germline (reference sequence). The CDR3 is made up of 15 amino acids. The V gene end was trimmed by 6 bases and the J gene end by 3 bases; junction bases not matched to a gene: 7. The CDR3 spells CASSPQDRDNQPQHF. The CDR3 coding sequence is TGTGCCAGTAGCCCCCAGGACAGGGACAATCAGCCCCAGCATTTT.

This clonotype was picked up many times. V usage is TRBV7-8 and J usage is TRBJ1-4; 8 bases map to TRBD1. CDR3 length: 14 residues. Germline V lookup: CDR1 SGHVS, CDR2 FQNEAQ. J was trimmed by 5 bases and V by 2 bases; bases with no gene match: 1. CDR3 nucleotide sequence: TGTGCCAGCAGCTTATACAGGGGGAATGAAAAACTGTTTTTT. This gives the protein CASSLYRGNEKLFF.

This clonotype has only a few counts. The chain joins TRBV19 to TRBJ2-7, with D unresolved. Germline lookup yields CDR1 LNHDA and CDR2 SQIVND (reference sequence). The CDR3 is made up of 14 amino acids. The V gene lost 7 bases and the J gene lost 0 bases, with 13 bases spanning the gap. The CDR3 sequence is CASNDAPSSYEQYF. The CDR3 bases are TGTGCCAGTAACGATGCGCCTAGCTCCTACGAGCAGTACTTC.

This clonotype was picked up many times. The chain couples TRBV6-1 to TRBJ1-4; no clear D gene. Germline V lookup: CDR1 MNHNS, CDR2 SASEGT. CDR3 size: 13 residues. The V and J ends lost 5 bases and 8 bases respectively, with 12 bases between them. In DNA, the CDR3 is TGTGCCAGCAGTTATTACGGCAGGGAAAAACTGTTTTTT. Translation gives CASSYYGREKLFF.

This chain joins TRBV19 and TRBJ2-1, with D unresolved. The length of the CDR3 is 14 residues. V was trimmed by 5 bases and J by 6 bases, leaving 14 bases between them. Germline V CDR1 and CDR2: LNHDA, SQIVND (reference sequence). CDR3 region: CASSFGSQANEQFF. For the CDR3, the DNA is TGTGCCAGTAGTTTCGGCTCTCAGGCCAATGAGCAGTTCTTC.

This clonotype appeared a few times. The CDR3 region has the DNA TGTGCCAGCAGTGCAGGGGGGAGCAATCAGCCCCAGCATTTT. It yields the protein CASSAGGSNQPQHF. The rearrangement joins TRBV28 to TRBJ1-5; 7 bases line up with TRBD1. V shed 5 bases and J 1 base; nucleotides not matched to a gene: 2. There are 14 residues in the CDR3. Germline values: CDR1 MDHEN, CDR2 SYDVKM.